What follows are 16 T cell receptor beta chains derived from one specimen sequenced in a study of blood T cell repertoires in COVID-19. Profiling relied on immunoSEQ multiplex PCR, and the TCRdb table lists in-frame clones only, not all of them. The sample gives under 200,000 clones, approximately 91% of which show up once; roughly 0.77% is in the top ten. Sequenced material: PBMCs or T cells enriched from blood (not recorded which). These receptor sequences come from a woman between 18 and 29 years old who had recovered from COVID-19.

The chain is built from TRBV7-6 and TRBJ1-3; D gene ambiguous. The V gene lost 4 bases and the J gene lost 4 bases, with 14 bases spanning the gap. Germline V gene data show CDR1 as SGHVS and CDR2 as FNYEAQ. The CDR3 contains 15 residues. The CDR3 sequence: CASSSPRAGGNTIYF. CDR3 bases: TGTGCCAGCAGCTCGCCTCGGGCGGGGGGAAACACCATATATTTT.

J is TRBJ2-7 and V is TRBV5-1; no clear D gene. The ends were cut back, 0 bases at V and 1 base at J, with 8 bases in the middle. This CDR3 spans 14 amino acids. Germline values: CDR1 SGHRS, CDR2 YFSETQ. Here the CDR3 reads CASSLVSRSYEQYF. In nucleotides, the CDR3 is TGCGCCAGCAGCTTGGTTTCTAGGTCCTACGAGCAGTACTTC. The full variable domain, rest sourced from reference TRBV5-1 and TRBJ2-7, is KAGVTQTPRYLIKTRGQQVTLSCSPISGHRSVSWYQQTPGQGLQFLFEYFSETQRNKGNFPGRFSGRQFSNSRSEMNVSTLELGDSALYLCASSLVSRSYEQYFGPGTRLTVT.

The gene calls are TRBV5-1 and TRBJ2-3; 9 bases map to TRBD2. The germline gives CDR1 SGHRS, CDR2 YFSETQ. V lost 5 bases to trimming and J lost 4 bases; unmatched junction nucleotides: 11. The CDR3 consists of 16 residues. CDR3: CASSFGLALAPDTQYF. The CDR3, as DNA: TGCGCCAGCAGTTTCGGACTAGCGCTCGCGCCAGATACGCAGTATTTT. Combining the CDR3 with reference TRBV5-1 and TRBJ2-3 gives the whole variable domain KAGVTQTPRYLIKTRGQQVTLSCSPISGHRSVSWYQQTPGQGLQFLFEYFSETQRNKGNFPGRFSGRQFSNSRSEMNVSTLELGDSALYLCASSFGLALAPDTQYFGPGTRLTVL.

This chain uses TRBV29-1 with TRBJ1-2; D is ambiguous. CDR1 SQVTM and CDR2 ANQGSEA come from the germline V gene. V lost 0 bases and J lost 8, with 16 bases in between. This CDR3 spans 14 amino acids. CDR3 bases: TGCAGCGTTGAAGATTACGACTCCTCTGGAGGCTACACCTTC. Residues: CSVEDYDSSGGYTF.

The gene calls are TRBV6-5 and TRBJ2-2; 7 nucleotides align to TRBD1. The V segment lost 5 bases and the J segment 5 bases; nucleotides outside the gene matches: 8. Per germline, CDR1 MNHEY and CDR2 SVGAGI. The CDR3 spans 15 residues. CDR3 in DNA: TGTGCCAGCAGTACTTGGGACAGTTGGACCGGGGAGCTGTTTTTT. It translates to CASSTWDSWTGELFF.

The chain employs TRBV21-1 and TRBJ2-2; whether TRBD2, the table's D call, matches the DNA was not checked. TRBV21-1 represents a pseudogene. This CDR3 region has 15 residues. The DNA of the CDR3 is TGTGCCAGTCACCTGGCGGAGCCGAACACCGGGGAGCTGTTTTTT. It is translated as CASHLAEPNTGELFF.

The rearrangement joins TRBV10-3 to TRBJ1-1; TRBD1 matches 10 bases. Germline assignment: CDR1 ENHRY and CDR2 SYGVKD. CDR3 length equals 13 residues. V lost 11 bases to trimming and J lost 3 bases; unmatched junction nucleotides: 6. DNA of the CDR3: TGTGCCTCGGGACAGGGGATTGACACTGAAGCTTTCTTT. Its translation: CASGQGIDTEAFF.

The rearrangement links TRBV29-1 to TRBJ1-1; 7 nucleotides match TRBD1. CDR3 length: 14 residues. Germline V gives CDR1 SQVTM, CDR2 ANQGSEA. V was clipped by 4 bases and J by 5 bases; unmatched bases: 10. The CDR3, as DNA: TGCAGCGTTGCAAACGGAGGGGGCGGTACTGAAGCTTTCTTT. This codes for CSVANGGGGTEAFF. Full variable domain (rest looked up from reference TRBV29-1 and TRBJ1-1): SAVISQKPSRDICQRGTSLTIQCQVDSQVTMMFWYRQQPGQSLTLIATANQGSEATYESGFVIDKFPISRPNLTFSTLTVSNMSPEDSSIYLCSVANGGGGTEAFFGQGTRLTVV.

The chain carries TRBV24-1 and TRBJ2-2; D gene ambiguous. The germline V and J ends were trimmed by 4 bases and 4 bases, with 3 bases remaining between them. Germline assignment: CDR1 KGHDR and CDR2 SFDVKD. CDR3 size: 12 residues. CDR3 residues: CATSDLTGELFF. The CDR3 DNA reads as TGTGCCACCAGTGACCTCACCGGGGAGCTGTTTTTT.

A few counts support this clone. The rearrangement joins TRBV6-2 or TRBV6-3 to TRBJ2-7; no firm D call. Between the trimmed V and J ends, which lost 1 base and 3 bases, there was a span of 10 bases. The length of the CDR3 is 14 residues. Germline V gene data show CDR1 as MNHEY and CDR2 as SVGEGT. The CDR3: CASSYFAAYYEQYF. In nucleotides, the CDR3 is TGTGCCAGCAGTTACTTCGCGGCTTACTACGAGCAGTACTTC.

The J gene is TRBJ2-5, the V gene TRBV5-1, with D perhaps matching TRBD2 (6 bases). Germline-derived CDR1 and CDR2 are SGHRS and YFSETQ. The CDR3 runs to 14 residues. The V gene lost 4 bases and the J gene lost 2 bases, with 12 bases spanning the gap. CDR3 sequence: CASSPGTSQETQYF. The DNA for the CDR3 is TGCGCCAGCAGCCCTGGGACTTCTCAAGAGACCCAGTACTTC.

This sequence joins TRBV27 and TRBJ2-1; TRBD1 aligns across 11 bases. V lost 8 bases, J lost 3 bases, and 3 bases stayed unmatched. In germline, CDR1 is MNHEY, CDR2 SMNVEV (reference sequence). This CDR3 comprises 14 residues. The CDR3 is CASRGTGGYNEQFF. CDR3 coding DNA: TGTGCCAGCCGCGGGACAGGGGGCTACAATGAGCAGTTCTTC.

This clone was seen a few times. The rearrangement joins TRBV30 to TRBJ2-7, with a weak D call TRBD2 (5 bases). This CDR3 is 12 amino acids long. Germline CDR1 is GTSNPN and CDR2 is SVGIG (reference sequence). The V and J ends lost 7 bases and 0 bases respectively, with 10 bases between them. The CDR3 sequence: CALARSSYEQYF. CDR3 bases: TGTGCCTTAGCGAGGAGCTCCTACGAGCAGTACTTC.

The chain recombines TRBV4-1 with TRBJ1-5, with D possibly matching TRBD1 (6 bases). CDR3 length: 15 amino acids. Deletions cut 6 bases from V and 3 bases from J, with 15 bases between. The germline CDR1 and CDR2 sequences are MGHRA and YSYEKL. The CDR3 DNA reads as TGCGCCAGCAGTCGGACAGCCCGTGACAATCAGCCCCAGCATTTT. This sequence encodes CASSRTARDNQPQHF.

The genes are TRBV3-1 (or the pseudogene TRBV3-2) and TRBJ2-7; the D call may be TRBD1 or TRBD2 (6 bases each). The germline V gene encodes CDR1 LGHDT and CDR2 YNNKEL (reference sequence). The CDR3 is 12 residues long. With 10 bases removed from V and 2 bases from J, the gap between germline ends came to 12 bases. CDR3 in DNA: TGTGCCACCAGGGGAGGTCCCTACGAGCAGTACTTC. It yields the protein CATRGGPYEQYF.

J is TRBJ1-2 and V is TRBV4-2; TRBD1 matches at 9 bases. The V gene's germline CDR1 is LGHNA and CDR2 YNFKEQ. This CDR3 is built from 15 residues. V was clipped by 0 bases and J by 2 bases; unmatched bases: 1. The CDR3 region is CASSQDGQGNYGYTF. In DNA, the CDR3 is TGTGCCAGCAGCCAAGATGGACAGGGGAACTATGGCTACACCTTC.